Following are 18 T cell receptor beta chains from one sample sequenced in a study of cytomegalovirus exposure and HLA in healthy donors. Primers for the PCR totalled 60 Vbeta and 13 Jbeta. Sequencing was performed with immunoSEQ multiplex PCR; in TCRdb, only in-frame clones are kept and a portion is missing. The sample yields about 230,000 clones, roughly 78% seen once. The sample comprised PBMCs. Every receptor here comes from a boy aged 10-17 years in good health and CMV-seronegative.

In this sample, this clone turned up a few times. The same CDR3 can be traced to other DNA sequences in this sample. The chain uses TRBV6-1 and TRBJ1-6; no reliable D call. V was clipped by 6 bases and J by 4 bases, with 10 bases between them. The CDR3 runs to 14 residues. The V gene's germline CDR1 is MNHNS and CDR2 SASEGT. The CDR3 is CASSAGPYNSPLHF. The DNA for the CDR3 is TGTGCCAGCAGCGCAGGCCCATATAATTCACCCCTCCACTTT.

This clone was counted between two and nine times. The chain combines TRBV5-4 with TRBJ2-1; D is ambiguous. CDR1 is SGHNT, CDR2 YYREEE, per germline (reference sequence). This CDR3 spans 14 amino acids. V was shortened by 1 base and J by 5 bases, with 10 bases between the two germline ends. CDR3 loop: CASSLRGSHNEQFF. CDR3 coding DNA: TGTGCCAGCAGCTTGCGCGGTAGCCACAATGAGCAGTTCTTC.

The chain recombines TRBV27 with TRBJ2-1, with 9 bases matching TRBD1. This CDR3 is 16 amino acids long. Germline V lookup: CDR1 MNHEY, CDR2 SMNVEV (reference sequence). The V and J ends lost 8 bases and 1 base, in that order; junction bases with no gene match: 9. The CDR3 coding sequence is TGTGCCAGCCCTTCCGGGACAGGGAATTCCTACAATGAGCAGTTCTTC. It translates to CASPSGTGNSYNEQFF.

The chain joins TRBV30 to TRBJ1-1; D gene uncertain. CDR3 length equals 12 residues. The V gene lost 3 bases and the J gene lost 10 bases, with 15 bases spanning the gap. Germline lookup yields CDR1 GTSNPN and CDR2 SVGIG (reference sequence). CDR3 amino acids: CAWRPAAMGAFF. Here the CDR3 DNA reads TGTGCCTGGAGGCCCGCGGCAATGGGAGCTTTCTTT.

The V gene is TRBV30, the J gene TRBJ2-7; 9 bases align to TRBD1. This CDR3 region has 12 residues. Per the germline V gene, CDR1 is GTSNPN and CDR2 is SVGIG (reference sequence). Trimming took 5 bases from V and 5 from J; bases not matched to a gene: 4. CDR3 nucleotide sequence: TGTGCCTGGGGACAGGGGAAGCACGAGCAGTACTTC. Amino acid sequence: CAWGQGKHEQYF.

The chain employs TRBV11-2 and TRBJ2-5, with D possibly TRBD1 on 5 matching bases. Between the trimmed V and J ends, which lost 5 bases and 5 bases, there was a span of 18 bases. Germline CDR1 reads SGHAT; CDR2 reads FQNNGV. This CDR3 contains 15 residues. The CDR3 DNA reads TGTGCCAGCAGCGCCCGTGCCAGGGATAGGGAGACCCAGTACTTC. Amino acid sequence: CASSARARDRETQYF.

The CDR3 protein is CASNPLSGVSPLHF. The CDR3 nucleotides are TGTGCCAGCAATCCCTTGTCGGGGGTCTCACCCCTCCACTTT. J is TRBJ1-6 and V is TRBV6-5; D may be TRBD1 (5 bases). V was pared by 7 bases and J by 10 bases, with 17 bases between. This CDR3 has 14 residues. Per the germline V gene, CDR1 is MNHEY and CDR2 is SVGAGI.

J is TRBJ1-6 and V is TRBV21-1. TRBV21-1 constitutes a pseudogene. The CDR3 sequence is 14 residues long. The CDR3 DNA is TGTGCCAGCAGCAATCAACGGGGGGCGGAACCCCTCCACTTT. Its protein product is CASSNQRGAEPLHF.

This clone was detected once. CDR3 DNA sequence: TGTGCCAGCAGTTACGGAGGACAGGGCGAGCAGTACTTC. It encodes CASSYGGQGEQYF. The V and J genes are TRBV6-5 and TRBJ2-7, with TRBD1 identical over 8 bases. The ends lost 2 bases at V and 6 bases at J; junction bases unmatched: 3. This CDR3 spans 13 amino acids. CDR1 and CDR2 (germline): MNHEY, SVGAGI.

CDR3 nucleotide sequence: TGTGCCAGCAGCTTAGATTTAAGCGGGAGAATGCAGTTCTTC. This gives the protein CASSLDLSGRMQFF. This chain links TRBV11-2 with TRBJ2-1; 8 bases align to TRBD2. Germline CDR1 SGHAT, CDR2 FQNNGV. Trimming cost V 0 bases and J 12 bases; bases outside gene matches: 7. This CDR3 is built from 14 residues.

This clone was counted only a few times. V usage is TRBV6-1 and J usage is TRBJ1-1; no clear D. The CDR3 is made up of 12 amino acids. The germline V gene encodes CDR1 MNHNS and CDR2 SASEGT. Trimming stripped 6 bases from V and 9 bases from J, with 14 bases between. The CDR3 is CASSARQVKAFF. The CDR3 DNA is TGTGCCAGCAGCGCTCGGCAGGTGAAAGCTTTCTTT.

This clone was picked up one time. V and J are TRBV9 and TRBJ2-3; D unclear. Germline loops: CDR1 SGDLS, CDR2 YYNGEE. This CDR3 has 16 residues. V was pared by 0 bases and J by 2 bases, with 13 bases between. The CDR3 coding sequence is TGTGCCAGCAGCGTAGATCTACAGAGACCCACAGATACGCAGTATTTT. Amino acid sequence: CASSVDLQRPTDTQYF.

V usage is TRBV5-1 and J usage is TRBJ2-3, with 7 bases fitting TRBD2. The CDR3 runs 15 residues. The V gene's germline CDR1 is SGHRS and CDR2 YFSETQ. With V trimmed by 6 bases and J by 1 base, 8 bases remained unmatched. The CDR3 nucleotides read TGCGCCAGCACCCTAAGCGGGATAGGCACAGATACGCAGTATTTT. Translated: CASTLSGIGTDTQYF.

This clone was observed a few times. The chain joins TRBV6-6 to TRBJ1-4, with D possibly being TRBD1 (6 bases). V lost 8 bases and J lost 8, with 9 bases in between. Germline V lookup: CDR1 MNHNY, CDR2 SVGAGI (reference sequence). The CDR3 sequence is 11 residues long. CDR3 region: CASQGNEKLFF. DNA for the CDR3: TGTGCCAGCCAGGGGAACGAAAAACTGTTTTTT.

This clone was seen once. The chain is built from TRBV6-5 and TRBJ1-4; no clear D. Germline V gives CDR1 MNHEY, CDR2 SVGAGI. V lost 6 bases and J lost 10, with 18 bases in between. This CDR3 is built from 14 residues. The CDR3 spells CASSSLGLEGKLFF. CDR3 nucleotides: TGTGCCAGCAGCTCCCTAGGCCTTGAGGGAAAACTGTTTTTT.

The chain joins TRBV11-2 to TRBJ1-1; the match to TRBD1 covers 8 bases. V lost 3 bases, J lost 0 bases, and 3 bases stayed unmatched. The CDR3 sequence is 15 residues long. Germline V gene data show CDR1 as SGHAT and CDR2 as FQNNGV. In nucleotides, the CDR3 is TGTGCCAGCAGCTTGGGACAGGCTATGAACACTGAAGCTTTCTTT. Residues: CASSLGQAMNTEAFF. The entire variable domain, with the rest obtained from reference TRBV11-2 and TRBJ1-1, is as follows: EAGVAQSPRYKIIEKRQSVAFWCNPISGHATLYWYQQILGQGPKLLIQFQNNGVVDDSQLPKDRFSAERLKGVDSTLKIQPAKLEDSAVYLCASSLGQAMNTEAFFGQGTRLTVV.

The rearrangement joins TRBV6-5 to TRBJ2-1, with 12 bases lining up with TRBD1. This CDR3 spans 15 amino acids. Unmatched junction bases numbered 7, after V lost 6 bases and J lost 7 bases. Germline-derived CDR1 and CDR2 are MNHEY and SVGAGI. CDR3 region: CASSRGQGAMNEQFF. The DNA of the CDR3 is TGTGCCAGCAGCCGGGGACAGGGGGCTATGAATGAGCAGTTCTTC.

This chain connects TRBV5-4 to TRBJ1-1; D is uncertain. CDR1 and CDR2 from the germline V gene are SGHNT and YYREEE (reference sequence). The CDR3 has 12 amino acids. V gave up 0 bases and J gave up 7 bases, with 7 bases separating them. The CDR3 reads CASSLAGFEAFF. DNA of the CDR3: TGTGCCAGCAGCTTGGCGGGTTTTGAAGCTTTCTTT.